This TCR beta chain was retrieved from a study of technical replicates of blood from a few donors (dated by TCRdb to between 2016 and 2019). The method behind the library was the immunoSEQ multiplex PCR assay. TCRdb provides this immuneACCESS table in a form limited to in-frame rearrangements. Some clones are lacking; in checked studies, under half of them reflect an unresolved V gene, and why the rest are absent is not known. For this sample there are tens of thousands of clones; about 87% appear just once. The ten largest clonotypes hold about 4.6% of the sample. V is trimmed back by 8 bases and J by 4 bases, and the junction contains 10 bases that no gene match accounts for. The CDR3 runs 14 amino acids, cysteine and phenylalanine included. Only the CDR3 region is kept as DNA, spanning 42 bases read in frame from base 1. In the germline V gene (reference sequence), CDR1 corresponds to MNHEY and CDR2 to SMNVEV.

Comments on this clone: Its cognate antigen has yet to be identified. Base-call qualities are not available, and no considerably larger clone is one nucleotide away.

The sequence came from a human donor in good health. Some clones in this sample may be carry-over from other donors' samples. Here the chain combines TRBV27 and TRBJ2-7, with TRBD2 matching 8 junction bases. Material for sequencing was PBMCs. This receptor has the CDR3 CASRTGLAGYEQYF. At the DNA level, the sequence is TGTGCCAGCCGTACGGGCCTAGCGGGTTACGAGCAGTACTTC.